Listed below are T cell receptor beta chains from one sample, sequenced in a study of blood T cell repertoires in COVID-19. Using immunoSEQ multiplex PCR, the repertoire was profiled, and TCRdb retains in-frame clones only, with some absent. The sample shows about 200,000 clones, 89% of them seen only once. Sequences were obtained from peripheral blood. All receptors come from a man in his fifties or sixties who had recovered from COVID-19. Each CDR3 is given with its conserved first and last residue. A D gene is named only where the DNA matches it firmly. A clone size is listed for some rows: how often the clone was seen (once, few, many), or a class if it is expanded.

v_gene: TRBV2; d_gene: NA; j_gene: TRBJ1-1; abundance: NA; CDR3aa: CASSWGQNTEAFF; CDR3nt: TGTGCCAGCAGCTGGGGACAGAACACTGAAGCTTTCTTT
v_gene: TRBV6-5; d_gene: NA; j_gene: TRBJ2-1; abundance: NA; CDR3aa: CASRQGILNEQFF; CDR3nt: TGTGCCAGCAGACAGGGTATACTCAATGAGCAGTTCTTC
v_gene: TRBV20-1; d_gene: NA; j_gene: TRBJ1-5; abundance: NA; CDR3aa: CSASFHRERVNQPQHF; CDR3nt: TGCAGTGCTAGTTTTCACAGGGAAAGGGTCAATCAGCCCCAGCATTTT
v_gene: TRBV6-1; d_gene: NA; j_gene: TRBJ1-5; abundance: NA; CDR3aa: CASSEQDNQPQHF; CDR3nt: TGTGCCAGCAGTGAACAGGACAATCAGCCCCAGCATTTT
v_gene: TRBV27; d_gene: TRBD1; j_gene: TRBJ2-7; abundance: NA; CDR3aa: CASSLQTGTASYEQYF; CDR3nt: TGTGCCAGCAGTTTACAAACCGGGACAGCCTCCTACGAGCAGTACTTC
v_gene: TRBV19; d_gene: NA; j_gene: TRBJ2-5; abundance: NA; CDR3aa: CASSPRARETQYF; CDR3nt: TGTGCCAGTAGCCCCAGGGCGAGAGAGACCCAGTACTTC
v_gene: TRBV10-3; d_gene: NA; j_gene: TRBJ1-2; abundance: NA; CDR3aa: CAISSGRQGYTF; CDR3nt: TGTGCCATCAGTTCAGGGCGACAGGGCTACACCTTC
v_gene: TRBV5-1; d_gene: NA; j_gene: TRBJ2-2; abundance: NA; CDR3aa: CASSLGTVNTGELFF; CDR3nt: TGCGCCAGCAGCTTGGGGACAGTGAACACCGGGGAGCTGTTTTTT
v_gene: TRBV29-1; d_gene: NA; j_gene: TRBJ1-1; abundance: NA; CDR3aa: CSVEPGGTEAFF; CDR3nt: TGCAGCGTTGAACCGGGAGGTACTGAAGCTTTCTTT
v_gene: TRBV5-4; d_gene: NA; j_gene: TRBJ2-7; abundance: NA; CDR3aa: CASSSQQSSYEQYF; CDR3nt: TGTGCCAGCAGCTCGCAACAGAGCTCCTACGAGCAGTACTTC
v_gene: TRBV11-2; d_gene: NA; j_gene: TRBJ1-1; abundance: NA; CDR3aa: CASSYALQGKAFF; CDR3nt: TGTGCCAGCAGTTACGCACTACAGGGTAAGGCTTTCTTT
v_gene: TRBV6-1; d_gene: NA; j_gene: TRBJ1-1; abundance: NA; CDR3aa: CASSNRERGTEAFF; CDR3nt: TGTGCCAGCAGCAACAGGGAGCGCGGCACTGAAGCTTTCTTT
v_gene: TRBV27; d_gene: NA; j_gene: TRBJ1-4; abundance: once; CDR3aa: CASSRGGNEKLFF; CDR3nt: TGTGCCAGCAGTAGGGGCGGTAATGAAAAACTGTTTTTT
v_gene: TRBV7-9; d_gene: NA; j_gene: TRBJ1-2; abundance: NA; CDR3aa: CASSPRGGPSNYGYTF; CDR3nt: TGTGCCAGCAGCCCGAGGGGGGGCCCTTCTAACTATGGCTACACCTTC
v_gene: TRBV7-2; d_gene: NA; j_gene: TRBJ1-1; abundance: many; CDR3aa: CASSLRARNTEAFF; CDR3nt: TGTGCCAGCAGCTTACGTGCGAGGAACACTGAAGCTTTCTTT
v_gene: TRBV5-4; d_gene: TRBD2; j_gene: TRBJ2-7; abundance: NA; CDR3aa: CASSFGLAGARGEQYF; CDR3nt: TGTGCCAGCAGCTTTGGACTAGCGGGAGCCAGAGGCGAGCAGTACTTC
v_gene: TRBV30; d_gene: NA; j_gene: TRBJ1-1; abundance: NA; CDR3aa: CAWSTSGVAEAFF; CDR3nt: TGTGCCTGGAGCACATCAGGGGTCGCTGAAGCTTTCTTT
v_gene: TRBV6-4; d_gene: TRBD2; j_gene: TRBJ2-3; abundance: NA; CDR3aa: CASSDTWTSITDTQYF; CDR3nt: TGTGCCAGCAGTGACACCTGGACTAGCATCACAGATACGCAGTATTTT
v_gene: TRBV12-3/TRBV12-4; d_gene: NA; j_gene: TRBJ1-5; abundance: NA; CDR3aa: CASRGVAIQHF; CDR3nt: TGTGCCAGCAGAGGGGTGGCGATTCAGCATTTT
v_gene: TRBV5-6; d_gene: TRBD1; j_gene: TRBJ1-2; abundance: NA; CDR3aa: CASRSRGQGNYGYTF; CDR3nt: TGTGCCAGCAGGTCCCGTGGACAGGGGAACTATGGCTACACCTTC
v_gene: TRBV19; d_gene: NA; j_gene: TRBJ2-3; abundance: NA; CDR3aa: CASRVRGADTQYF; CDR3nt: TGTGCCAGTAGGGTACGGGGAGCAGATACGCAGTATTTT
v_gene: TRBV11-3; d_gene: NA; j_gene: TRBJ2-1; abundance: NA; CDR3aa: CASSQGVSSYNEQFF; CDR3nt: TGTGCCAGCAGCCAAGGGGTAAGCTCCTACAATGAGCAGTTCTTC
v_gene: TRBV7-2; d_gene: TRBD1; j_gene: TRBJ2-5; abundance: NA; CDR3aa: CASSSDREETQYF; CDR3nt: TGTGCCAGCAGCTCGGACAGGGAAGAGACCCAGTACTTC
v_gene: TRBV29-1; d_gene: TRBD2; j_gene: TRBJ2-1; abundance: NA; CDR3aa: CSGRTSGTNEQFF; CDR3nt: TGCAGCGGTAGGACTAGCGGGACTAATGAGCAGTTCTTC
v_gene: TRBV14; d_gene: TRBD1; j_gene: TRBJ2-2; abundance: NA; CDR3aa: CASSRQTGGPGELFF; CDR3nt: TGTGCCAGCAGCCGTCAGACAGGGGGCCCCGGGGAGCTGTTTTTT
v_gene: TRBV5-4; d_gene: NA; j_gene: TRBJ2-3; abundance: NA; CDR3aa: CASSLSGNTDTQYF; CDR3nt: TGTGCCAGCAGCTTGTCGGGAAACACAGATACGCAGTATTTT
v_gene: TRBV29-1; d_gene: NA; j_gene: TRBJ2-2; abundance: NA; CDR3aa: CSVLGGSPGELFF; CDR3nt: TGCAGCGTCTTGGGAGGATCCCCCGGGGAGCTGTTTTTT
v_gene: TRBV18; d_gene: NA; j_gene: TRBJ2-5; abundance: NA; CDR3aa: CASSSQTSVVETQYF; CDR3nt: TGTGCCAGCTCATCTCAGACTAGTGTGGTGGAGACCCAGTACTTC
v_gene: TRBV2; d_gene: NA; j_gene: TRBJ1-2; abundance: NA; CDR3aa: CASSDPGVPYGYTF; CDR3nt: TGTGCCAGCAGCGACCCGGGGGTGCCCTATGGCTACACCTTC
v_gene: TRBV7-2; d_gene: NA; j_gene: TRBJ2-3; abundance: NA; CDR3aa: CASSFAGRTDTQYF; CDR3nt: TGTGCCAGCAGCTTTGCGGGGCGCACAGATACGCAGTATTTT
v_gene: TRBV12-5; d_gene: NA; j_gene: TRBJ2-6; abundance: NA; CDR3aa: CASGPGKSGANVLTF; CDR3nt: TGTGCTAGTGGTCCGGGGAAGTCTGGGGCCAACGTCCTGACTTTC
v_gene: TRBV11-2; d_gene: NA; j_gene: TRBJ1-2; abundance: NA; CDR3aa: CASSLRGFYGYTF; CDR3nt: TGTGCCAGCAGCTTACGGGGTTTTTATGGCTACACCTTC
v_gene: TRBV27; d_gene: NA; j_gene: TRBJ1-4; abundance: few; CDR3aa: CASSWAGAEKLFF; CDR3nt: TGTGCCAGCAGTTGGGCGGGGGCGGAAAAACTGTTTTTT
v_gene: TRBV10-1; d_gene: TRBD2; j_gene: TRBJ2-3; abundance: NA; CDR3aa: CASSESGRGSNTDTQYF; CDR3nt: TGCGCCAGCAGTGAGTCTGGGCGGGGGAGTAACACAGATACGCAGTATTTT
v_gene: TRBV9; d_gene: NA; j_gene: TRBJ1-3; abundance: NA; CDR3aa: CASSRNAAGPSGNTIYF; CDR3nt: TGTGCCAGCAGTCGAAATGCAGCGGGGCCGTCGGGAAACACCATATATTTT
v_gene: TRBV6-6; d_gene: TRBD2; j_gene: TRBJ2-3; abundance: NA; CDR3aa: CAGGGTDTQYF; CDR3nt: TGTGCCGGGGGGGGAACAGATACGCAGTATTTT
v_gene: TRBV7-2; d_gene: TRBD2; j_gene: TRBJ2-1; abundance: few; CDR3aa: CASSLVSGGRGYNEQFF; CDR3nt: TGTGCCAGCAGCTTAGTTAGCGGGGGGAGGGGCTACAATGAGCAGTTCTTC
v_gene: TRBV5-6; d_gene: NA; j_gene: TRBJ1-3; abundance: NA; CDR3aa: CASSRGADGNTIYF; CDR3nt: TGTGCCAGCAGCCGGGGGGCTGACGGAAACACCATATATTTT
v_gene: TRBV28; d_gene: NA; j_gene: TRBJ1-4; abundance: NA; CDR3aa: CASSLGGFGFMSEKLFF; CDR3nt: TGTGCCAGCAGCCTGGGGGGTTTCGGATTTATGTCTGAAAAACTGTTTTTT
v_gene: TRBV19; d_gene: NA; j_gene: TRBJ1-5; abundance: NA; CDR3aa: CASSIGVGANLVQPQHF; CDR3nt: TGTGCCAGTAGTATAGGAGTGGGGGCGAACTTGGTTCAGCCCCAGCATTTT
v_gene: TRBV2; d_gene: NA; j_gene: TRBJ1-5; abundance: NA; CDR3aa: CASSGQGLYQPQHF; CDR3nt: TGTGCCAGCAGTGGTCAGGGGCTCTATCAGCCCCAGCATTTT
v_gene: TRBV10-2; d_gene: NA; j_gene: TRBJ1-5; abundance: NA; CDR3aa: CASSDTNQPQHF; CDR3nt: TGCGCCAGCAGTGATACTAATCAGCCCCAGCATTTT